This entry lists 7 T cell receptor beta chains sequenced from one sample in a study of shared clonotypes between healthy human individuals. Using immunoSEQ multiplex PCR, the repertoire was profiled, and TCRdb retains in-frame clones only, with some absent. The repertoire includes about 490,000 clones, about 78% of them detected once, and approximately 12% sits in the top ten. The sample was PBMCs. Source of these receptors: a woman aged 40 to 49 in good health. Some clones in this sample may be carry-over from other donors' samples.

This chain connects TRBV9 to TRBJ2-3; 10 bases match TRBD2. The germline CDR1 and CDR2 sequences are SGDLS and YYNGEE. The CDR3 sequence is 17 residues long. With V trimmed by 3 bases and J by 0 bases, 7 bases remained unmatched. The CDR3 nucleotides are TGTGCCAGCAGCGCGGGACTAGCGAGAGCCAGCACAGATACGCAGTATTTT. This encodes CASSAGLARASTDTQYF.

V gene TRBV28 combines with J gene TRBJ2-7, with TRBD1 matching 10 bases. This CDR3 comprises 15 residues. The V gene's germline CDR1 is MDHEN and CDR2 SYDVKM. The trim removed 4 bases at V and 4 bases at J, leaving 7 bases unmatched. This CDR3 reads CASSSMDRGFYEQYF. The DNA of the CDR3 is TGTGCCAGCAGTTCCATGGACAGGGGGTTTTACGAGCAGTACTTC.

The V and J genes are TRBV7-6 and TRBJ2-3; D is uncertain. CDR3 length equals 12 residues. CDR1 is SGHVS, CDR2 FNYEAQ, per germline. V was pared by 2 bases and J by 3 bases, with 3 bases between. In nucleotides, the CDR3 is TGTGCCAGCAGCTTATATACAGATACGCAGTATTTT. This codes for CASSLYTDTQYF.

This chain joins TRBV5-8 and TRBJ2-5; tentative D call: TRBD1 (5 bases). Germline V CDR1 and CDR2: SGHTS, YDEGEE. This CDR3 spans 16 amino acids. V lost 4 bases and J lost 3, with 19 bases in between. CDR3 bases: TGTGCCAGCAGCGCCGACAGATATCAGACCAAAGAGACCCAGTACTTC. This gives the protein CASSADRYQTKETQYF.

The chain employs TRBV19 and TRBJ1-5; TRBD1 matches at 7 bases. CDR3 size: 13 residues. Germline CDR1 LNHDA, CDR2 SQIVND (reference sequence). The trim removed 7 bases at V and 6 bases at J, leaving 6 bases unmatched. CDR3: CASTRQGTQPQHF. CDR3 in DNA: TGTGCCAGTACCCGACAGGGAACTCAGCCCCAGCATTTT.

The table lists this clone with many counts. The chain couples TRBV5-1 to TRBJ1-2; 9 nucleotides line up with TRBD1. V lost 3 bases to trimming and J lost 7 bases; unmatched junction nucleotides: 13. CDR3 length: 16 amino acids. The germline CDR1 and CDR2 sequences are SGHRS and YFSETQ. CDR3 region: CASSSNPGQGRGGYTF. Written as DNA, the CDR3 is TGCGCCAGCAGCTCCAACCCGGGACAGGGACGCGGTGGCTACACCTTC.

This clone was seen only once. The gene calls are TRBV19 and TRBJ1-5; 9 nucleotides align to TRBD1. This CDR3 is built from 16 residues. CDR1 is LNHDA, CDR2 SQIVND, per germline (reference sequence). V lost 3 bases and J lost 3; bases outside the gene matches: 6. The CDR3 sequence: CASSIWGQGINQPQHF. DNA of the CDR3: TGTGCCAGTAGTATCTGGGGACAGGGTATCAATCAGCCCCAGCATTTT.